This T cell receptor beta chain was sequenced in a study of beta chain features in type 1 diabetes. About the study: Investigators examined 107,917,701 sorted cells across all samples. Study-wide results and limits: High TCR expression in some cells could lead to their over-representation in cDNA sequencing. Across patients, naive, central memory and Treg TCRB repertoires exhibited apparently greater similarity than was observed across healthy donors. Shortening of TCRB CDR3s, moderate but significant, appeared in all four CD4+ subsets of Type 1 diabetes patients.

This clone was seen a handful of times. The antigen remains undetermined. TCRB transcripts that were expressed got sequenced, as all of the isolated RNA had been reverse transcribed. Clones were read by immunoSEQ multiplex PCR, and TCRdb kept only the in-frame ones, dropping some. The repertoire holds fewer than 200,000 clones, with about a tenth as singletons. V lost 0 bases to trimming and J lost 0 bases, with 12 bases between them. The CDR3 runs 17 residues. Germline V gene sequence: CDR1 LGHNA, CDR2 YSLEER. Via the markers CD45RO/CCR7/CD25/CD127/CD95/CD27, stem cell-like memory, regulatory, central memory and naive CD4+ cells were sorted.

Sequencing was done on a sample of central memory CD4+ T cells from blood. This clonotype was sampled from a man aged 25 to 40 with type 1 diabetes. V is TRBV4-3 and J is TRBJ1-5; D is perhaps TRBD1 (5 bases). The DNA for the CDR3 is TGCGCCAGCAGCCAAGATAGCAGACAGAATAGCAATCAGCCCCAGCATTTT. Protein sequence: CASSQDSRQNSNQPQHF.